This T cell receptor (beta chain) stems from a study of shared clonotypes between healthy human individuals (dated by TCRdb to 2018 to 2021). About the study as a whole: The cohort included a few men and a couple of women between 18 and 49 years of age. For each donor, CD4 naive and CD4 memory were each given three plates, CD8 naive was given two plates, and CD8 memory was given one plate. To estimate repertoire size and how much clonotypes are shared between individuals, the study performed deep sequencing of blood TCR repertoires from a few healthy adults. To increase sequencing depth and limit assay-specific biases, different laboratories used diverse techniques to prepare libraries and sequence TCR repertoires. Per donor, leukapheresis produced somewhere between about 0.9 and 9 billion PBMCs. Points the paper makes about the study in general: Naive subsets generally had larger estimated clonotype richness than memory subsets. Clonotypes shared by all four sorted-subset donors showed higher generation probabilities than non-shared clonotypes. The small number of donors limited the genetic and exposure-history diversity represented. Pairwise subsampling indicated that sequencing depth was expected to affect the degree of clonotype sharing among donors. Sampling was restricted to blood, and TCR repertoires in tissues likely differ from the TCR repertoires found in blood. Across a handful of donors, around 5% of naive CD4, more than 3% of naive CD8, roughly 2.3% of memory CD4, and approximately 0.4% of memory CD8 clonotypes were shared. Rarefaction of sorted-subset datasets indicated incomplete sequencing despite the large sequencing depth.

Its CDR3 holds 15 amino acids, cysteine through phenylalanine. Only the CDR3 DNA is retained, 45 bases long and in frame from the first base. CDR1 is given as MNHNY and CDR2 as SVGAGI, both from the germline V gene (reference sequence). The germline V and J ends show losses of 2 bases and 2 bases respectively, and no gene match explains 5 bases of the junction. For the CD8 naive samples, CD45RO-negative cells were positively selected for CCR7, yielding a CD45RA+CCR7+ population from which TemRA cells were excluded. The donors were healthy, HIV-negative adults with no recently reported acute infections or vaccinations. All donors were Caucasian adults living in Nashville, Tennessee, USA. Blood was obtained by leukapheresis, after which PBMCs were separated by Ficoll-Histopaque density gradient centrifugation and cryopreserved in liquid nitrogen vapor phase. Analytical flow cytometry was used to check the purity and quantity of every magnetically sorted T cell population. Genomic DNA was isolated from each sorted fraction and quantified by UV absorbance on a Nanodrop 2000c.

Using the deep immunoSEQ assay, multiplex PCR amplified TCR CDR3 regions from genomic DNA. Genomic DNA extracted from each cell subset was distributed evenly over all wells of several immunoSEQ 96-well plates, and each plate served as one replicate. For sorted subsets, approximately 0.2 ug of genomic DNA, equivalent to roughly 33,000 T cell genomes, went into each replicate PCR. Purified libraries were measured with a Qubit 3.0 fluorometer, size-checked on a Bioanalyzer 2100, and measured again with the KAPA Library Quantification kit. Each immunoSEQ 96-well plate was sequenced on its own single-read 150-cycle Illumina NextSeq 550 flow cell. Processing in the source paper ran as follows. Because the immunoSEQ output held only junctional sequences and lacked quality scores, the filtering could not match the filtering applied to full-length reads. To assign V/J genes and CDR3, sequences were annotated using PyIR, a Python wrapper for IgBLAST v1.9, with IMGT germline references. Reads were filtered out if the reads had weak V/J assignments (E-value above 1e-6), no CDR3, stop codons, out-of-frame junctions, or ambiguous translated residues. V3J clonotypes were defined as sequences sharing an identical inferred V gene, J gene, and CDR3 amino acid sequence. Percentage overlap between repertoires was calculated by dividing the number of shared unique clonotypes by the size of the smaller repertoire. Three approaches were used to assess repertoire richness: RTK rarefaction, the Chao1 estimator, and Recon v2.1 estimates of unobserved clonotypes. OLGA was used to compute generation probabilities for all TCRbeta clonotypes that the gDNA method yielded from a handful of donors. In TCRdb, the immuneACCESS table is reduced to in-frame sequences with V and J assigned. These tables do not hold every clone; where another copy was compared, an unresolved V gene accounts for under half, and the others remain unexplained. That table supplies the V and J calls and clone size; D and trimming were determined from the DNA. The sample includes around 1.9 million clones, with about 93% observed a single time. Clones ranked in the top ten supply more than 1.5% of the sample.

As concerns this clone: It lacks a known antigen. No base qualities exist here, and no much larger clone lies one base off it.

The chain is made from TRBV6-6 and TRBJ2-7; 8 central bases correspond to TRBD2. This clonotype was obtained from a man younger than 35 in good health. Some clones in this sample may be carry-over from other donors' samples. The sample comprised naive CD8+ T cells from PBMCs. This specimen's cell subset or site label, per the study, means: CD45RA+CCR7+. Read as DNA, the sequence is TGTGCCAGCAGTTACGGGCGGGAGGAACCCTACGAGCAGTACTTC. Its protein reads: CASSYGREEPYEQYF.